The 2 T cell receptor beta chains below were found in one sample sequenced in a study of synovial regulatory T cells in juvenile arthritis (dated by TCRdb to between 2014 and 2017). The library came from the immunoSEQ multiplex PCR assay. Held by TCRdb, this immuneACCESS table contains in-frame sequences only and omits some clones. Under half of the omission traces to an unresolved V gene where checked; the cause of the rest is unknown. This sample's records show roughly 9,200 clones. The ten biggest clones cover roughly 0.93% of the sample. The sample comprised Treg cells from blood. In the paper's terms, the cell subset or site label means: remaining (HLA-DR-negative) circulating blood Treg cells. These receptors were taken from a donor between 2 and 35 years old with juvenile idiopathic arthritis.

V and J are TRBV6-1 and TRBJ1-2; TCRdb proposes TRBD1, but this gene call is untestable without DNA. The V gene's germline CDR1 is MNHNS and CDR2 SASEGT. This CDR3 contains 16 residues. No DNA is listed. The CDR3 reads CASSEVQGTFNYGYTF.

The chain employs TRBV5-4 and TRBJ2-4; TCRdb selects TRBD2, and the lack of DNA leaves this call unchecked. The germline gives CDR1 SGHNT, CDR2 YYREEE (reference sequence). CDR3 length: 14 residues. No DNA sequence is on record. CDR3 in amino acids: CASSFWPGGNIQYF.